The clone carrying this TCR beta chain was detected ten times or more. CDR3 length: 14 residues. CDR1 and CDR2 from the germline V gene are LGHDT and YNNKEL (reference sequence). J lost 3 bases, V lost 5 bases, and 5 bases had no gene match. This sample was taken from a study of identical twins. Healthy Caucasian individuals made up all the donors. Template switching (which added a universal primer site) was used, and cDNA carried unique molecular identifiers. TCRdb itself ran the 5' RACE reads through MiXCR, one entry per CDR3 protein. The sample shows roughly 700,000 distinct CDR3 sequences, roughly 8% of them seen only once. This same sample was also taken into another study, of yellow fever vaccine responses in identical twins.

Sequencing input: PBMCs. This TCR was sampled from a woman aged 18-29 years in good health. The chain recombines TRBV3-1 with TRBJ2-7; 9 bases fit TRBD2. The CDR3 DNA follows: TGTGCCAGCAGCTCGATAGCGGGAGTCTACGAGCAGTACTTC. Protein sequence: CASSSIAGVYEQYF.